This TCR beta chain derives from a study of OX40 agonist ivuxolimab in advanced cancers. On the study more broadly: Dose-escalation patients' cancers were hepatocellular carcinoma, melanoma, renal cell or head and neck cancer.

Study conclusions and caveats: Partial responders at 0.1-3.0 mg/kg showed near-lowest clonal expansion. CD4+ and CD8+ blood T cells expanded clonally by week 6 at 0.1 to 3.0 mg/kg.

From germline, CDR1 is SGHVS and CDR2 FNYEAQ. V lost 1 base to trimming and J lost 1 base, with 7 bases between them. This CDR3 spans 14 amino acids. Libraries were prepared by immunoSEQ multiplex PCR; TCRdb keeps only in-frame clonotypes and omits some of them. The data hold fewer than 120,000 clones, with approximately 90% observed a single time. On this clone: Antigen: not known.

This chain connects TRBV7-6 to TRBJ1-1; no clear D. The sequence came from an adult with an advanced solid tumor such as melanoma, head and neck, liver or kidney cancer. The sample was CD4+ or CD8+ T cells sorted from blood, taken in a trial of the OX40 agonist ivuxolimab. This CDR3 reads CASSLGGKNTEAFF. The CDR3 nucleotides are TGTGCCAGCAGCTTAGGAGGGAAGAACACTGAAGCTTTCTTT.